The T cell receptor beta chain under discussion was sequenced for a study of shared clonotypes between healthy human individuals. Measured with immunoSEQ multiplex PCR; TCRdb has only the in-frame clones, and not every one. The profile shows 2 million to 3 million clones, over 85% of them singletons. V was clipped by 7 bases and J by 7 bases; unmatched bases: 5. Germline CDR1 reads SGHRS; CDR2 reads YFSETQ. CDR3 length equals 13 residues. The chain links TRBV5-1 to TRBJ2-1, with 10 bases aligning to TRBD2. The specimen sequenced was naive CD4+ T cells sorted from blood. Subset given: CD45RA+ positively selected. The receptor's source is a man aged 18 to 29 in good health. CDR3 bases: TGCGCCAGCCGTGGGACTAGCGAAAATGAGCAGTTCTTC. Translated: CASRGTSENEQFF.